Presented here are 12 T cell receptor beta chains from one specimen sequenced in a study of beta chain features in type 1 diabetes. The whole isolated RNA underwent reverse transcription, so sequencing captured expressed TCRB transcripts. The protocol was immunoSEQ multiplex PCR, while the TCRdb copy is restricted to in-frame clones and leaves out a portion. Among about 160,000 clones, just over 9% were seen once, and the ten largest hold less than 3%. The material sequenced was central memory CD4+ T cells from blood. Receptors were obtained from a woman younger than 30 in good health.

V gene TRBV7-9 combines with J gene TRBJ2-3, with D possibly TRBD1 on 5 matching bases. This CDR3 has 14 residues. Trimming removed 1 base at V and 0 bases at J, with 5 bases between. CDR1 and CDR2 from the germline V gene are SEHNR and FQNEAQ (reference sequence). CDR3 region: CASSLEGSTDTQYF. Written as DNA, the CDR3 is TGTGCCAGCAGCTTAGAGGGGAGCACAGATACGCAGTATTTT.

The rearrangement uses TRBV5-4 and TRBJ1-4; the D gene is possibly TRBD1 (5 bases). Germline loops: CDR1 SGHNT, CDR2 YYREEE (reference sequence). This CDR3 comprises 13 residues. Trimming cost V 2 bases and J 6 bases, with 8 bases left between them. In DNA, the CDR3 is TGTGCCAGCAGCTTAGTAGGGGATGAAAAACTGTTTTTT. It translates to CASSLVGDEKLFF.

This clone appeared a few times. V is TRBV7-9 and J is TRBJ2-7; 8 bases fit TRBD1. Germline V gene lookup returns CDR1 SEHNR and CDR2 FQNEAQ (reference sequence). V trimming: 3 bases; J trimming: 4 bases; junction bases outside the gene matches: 5. CDR3 size: 14 residues. Written as DNA, the CDR3 is TGTGCCAGCAGCTTTGCGGACAGGGCGTACGAGCAGTACTTC. This encodes CASSFADRAYEQYF.

This clone came up many times. The chain employs TRBV6-1 and TRBJ1-2; the match to TRBD1 covers 7 bases. In germline, CDR1 is MNHNS, CDR2 SASEGT. Germline trimming cut 11 bases from V and 4 bases from J; bases unmatched to any gene: 13. The length of the CDR3 is 14 residues. This chain's CDR3 is CASIGMGTVYGYTF. CDR3 in DNA: TGTGCCTCCATCGGGATGGGGACAGTCTATGGCTACACCTTC.

This clone was counted between two and nine times. The J gene is TRBJ2-7, the V gene TRBV11-2, with D uncertain. The CDR3 is 14 amino acids. The germline V gene has CDR1 SGHAT and CDR2 FQNNGV. V lost 0 bases, J lost 0 bases, and 6 bases lay in between. CDR3 DNA sequence: TGTGCCAGCAGCTTAGATACGGTCTCCTACGAGCAGTACTTC. It specifies CASSLDTVSYEQYF.

This clone was seen only a few times. The J gene is TRBJ2-4, the V gene TRBV27, with D possibly being TRBD1 (6 bases). The CDR3 contains 14 residues. Trimming pared 5 bases from V and 1 base from J, leaving 9 bases between. Germline V CDR1 and CDR2: MNHEY, SMNVEV (reference sequence). This chain's CDR3 is CASSRTGAKNIQYF. As DNA, the CDR3 is TGTGCCAGCAGTAGAACAGGGGCCAAAAACATTCAGTACTTC.

V is TRBV5-1 and J is TRBJ2-5; D may be TRBD2 (5 bases). CDR1 SGHRS and CDR2 YFSETQ come from the germline V gene. The V and J ends lost 1 base and 2 bases respectively, with 9 bases between them. This CDR3 has 14 residues. The CDR3 here is CASSLYTGQETQYF. As DNA, the CDR3 is TGCGCCAGCAGCTTGTACACGGGGCAAGAGACCCAGTACTTC.

The chain employs TRBV11-2 and TRBJ2-5; the match to TRBD1 covers 8 bases. The J segment lost 7 bases and the V segment lost 1 base, leaving 5 bases of the junction unmatched. The CDR3 loop spans 14 amino acids. Germline values: CDR1 SGHAT, CDR2 FQNNGV. The CDR3, as DNA: TGTGCCAGCAGCTTAGGTCCTACAGGGGGGACCCAGTACTTC. It translates to CASSLGPTGGTQYF.

This clone turned up a few times. This rearrangement joins TRBV18 to TRBJ2-1; tentatively, D is TRBD1 (5 bases). The germline V gene encodes CDR1 KGHSH and CDR2 LQKENI. CDR3 length: 15 amino acids. V was trimmed by 0 bases and J by 3 bases, leaving 9 bases between them. CDR3 sequence: CASSPPGVNYNEQFF. For the CDR3, the DNA is TGTGCCAGCTCACCACCAGGGGTGAACTACAATGAGCAGTTCTTC.

This clone showed up many times. The chain couples TRBV14 to TRBJ1-1, with 8 bases identical to TRBD1. The ends lost 6 bases at V and 6 bases at J; junction bases unmatched: 6. Germline assignment: CDR1 SGHDN and CDR2 FVKESK. The CDR3 has 13 residues. The CDR3 coding sequence is TGTGCCAGCAGTAAGTGGACAGGGCCTGAAGCTTTCTTT. It codes for CASSKWTGPEAFF.

This clone was counted a few times. This chain joins TRBV5-1 and TRBJ2-5; 7 nucleotides match TRBD1. The CDR3 is 14 amino acids. Germline CDR1 reads SGHRS; CDR2 reads YFSETQ. V dropped 3 bases and J dropped 2; count of bases not matched to a gene: 4. The CDR3 region is CASSSGTAQETQYF. The CDR3 bases are TGCGCCAGCAGCTCCGGGACAGCGCAAGAGACCCAGTACTTC.

This clone has just a few counts. This chain joins TRBV29-1 and TRBJ1-1; weak D call: TRBD1 (6 bases). V was cut by 4 bases and J by 5 bases, with 14 bases left in between. Germline lookup yields CDR1 SQVTM and CDR2 ANQGSEA. The CDR3 length is 13 residues. The CDR3 protein is CSVGTAQRTEAFF. The DNA for the CDR3 is TGCAGCGTTGGGACAGCTCAGAGGACTGAAGCTTTCTTT. Together with reference TRBV29-1 and TRBJ1-1, the CDR3 gives the full variable domain: SAVISQKPSRDICQRGTSLTIQCQVDSQVTMMFWYRQQPGQSLTLIATANQGSEATYESGFVIDKFPISRPNLTFSTLTVSNMSPEDSSIYLCSVGTAQRTEAFFGQGTRLTVV.